Listed below are T cell receptor beta chains from one sample, sequenced in a study of neurological immune-mediated disorders. TCRdb fed the 5' RACE reads into MiXCR, producing one record per CDR3 protein. The data show some 49,000 distinct CDR3 sequences, with 13% seen just once and roughly 4.8% held by the top ten. Sequencing was carried out using PBMCs. The receptors were gathered from a male donor with HTLV-1-associated myelopathy (HAM/TSP). The CDR3 runs from the conserved cysteine through the conserved F or W. D genes are given only for firm matches. Size values are once, few and many counts, or a class for expanded clones, and some rows have none.

d_call j_call v_call clone_size cdr3_nt cdr3_aa
TRBD1 TRBJ2-7 TRBV5-1 many TGCGCCAGCAGCCCCGGACAGGGGGGATACGAGCAGTACTTC CASSPGQGGYEQYF
TRBD1 TRBJ1-1 TRBV18 many TGTGCCAGCTCAGGACAGGCGCCCGAGTGGACTGAAGCTTTCTTT CASSGQAPEWTEAFF
TRBD1 TRBJ2-2 TRBV5-1 many TGCGCCAGCAGCCCGGGACAGAGCACCGGGGAGCTGTTTTTT CASSPGQSTGELFF
TRBD2 TRBJ2-1 TRBV6-7 NA TGTGCCAGCAGTACGATAGGGACTAGCGGGGGGCCGGAGGAGTTCTTC CASSTIGTSGGPEEFF
NA TRBJ1-2 TRBV5-1 many TGCGCCAGCAGCTTGGAAGGGGTTCGAGGCTACACCTTC CASSLEGVRGYTF
NA TRBJ2-7 TRBV27 few TGTGCCAGCAGTTTATCCTATACCCCGGGGCAGGGGATCTACGAGCAGTACTTC CASSLSYTPGQGIYEQYF
TRBD2 TRBJ2-5 TRBV4-1 many TGCGCCAGCAGTCGACTAGCAGGAGAGACCCAGTACTTC CASSRLAGETQYF
TRBD2 TRBJ2-7 TRBV20-1 many TGCAGTGCAGAGGGACTAGCGGGGGCGGGGGGACTTACCTACGAGCAGTACTTC CSAEGLAGAGGLTYEQYF
NA TRBJ2-5 TRBV20-1 many TGCAGTGCTAAGGGACCGCTGGCCCAAGAGACCCAGTACTTC CSAKGPLAQETQYF
TRBD2 TRBJ2-7 TRBV5-1 many TGCGCCAGCAGCCAGGCTGGGCTAGCGGGGACGTACGAGCAGTACTTC CASSQAGLAGTYEQYF
TRBD1 TRBJ1-5 TRBV5-8 many TGTGCCAGCAGCGCGACAGGGGTCCAGCCCCAGCATTTT CASSATGVQPQHF
TRBD2 TRBJ2-3 TRBV5-1 many TGCGCCAGCAGATATAGCGGGGCCGAAACAGATACGCAGTATTTT CASRYSGAETDTQYF
TRBD2 TRBJ2-1 TRBV18 NA TGTGCCAGCTCACCAGGACTAGCGGGGGACAATGAGCAGTTCTTC CASSPGLAGDNEQFF
TRBD1 TRBJ2-3 TRBV5-1 many TGCGCCAGCAGCTTAGGACAGGGGAGGTCTGATACGCAGTATTTT CASSLGQGRSDTQYF
NA TRBJ2-2 TRBV15 NA TGTGCCACCAGCCTGGGCGGGGAGCTGTTTTTT CATSLGGELFF
NA TRBJ2-5 TRBV7-8 many TGTGCCAGCAGCTTATACCGGCACCAAGAGACCCAGTACTTC CASSLYRHQETQYF
TRBD2 TRBJ2-5 TRBV5-1 many TGCGCCAGCAGCCTAGAGGGACTAGACCAAGAGACCCAGTACTTC CASSLEGLDQETQYF
NA TRBJ1-2 TRBV7-6 many TGTGCCAGCAGCTCGTGGACACCTTCGACCTATGGCTACACCTTC CASSSWTPSTYGYTF
NA TRBJ2-1 TRBV6-2/TRBV6-3 many TGTGCCAGCACCACCAGGGACCTCTCCTACAATGAGCAGTTCTTC CASTTRDLSYNEQFF
NA TRBJ1-1 TRBV7-9 many TGTGCCAGCAGCTTTTATTCTGAAGCTTTCTTT CASSFYSEAFF
TRBD1 TRBJ2-2 TRBV10-2 many TGCGCCAGCAGTGAGTCGGGACAGGTTAACACCGGGGAGCTGTTTTTT CASSESGQVNTGELFF
NA TRBJ2-7 TRBV5-1 NA TGCGCCAGCAGCTTGACGGTCGGTGGCTCCTACGAGCAGTACTTC CASSLTVGGSYEQYF
NA TRBJ2-7 TRBV5-1 many TGCGCCAGCAGCCTCGGGACGGCTACCTACGAGCAGTACTTC CASSLGTATYEQYF
NA TRBJ1-5 TRBV20-1 many TGCAGTGCTAGAGATCTGCAGGGAAGCAATCAGCCCCAGCATTTT CSARDLQGSNQPQHF
NA TRBJ1-5 TRBV2 many TGTGCCAGCAGTTTTACGGGCGGGCAGCCCCAGCATTTT CASSFTGGQPQHF
NA TRBJ1-2 TRBV7-2 many TGTGCCAGCAGCTTAACCCTAGACAGCTATGGCTACACCTTC CASSLTLDSYGYTF